This TCR beta chain was sequenced for a study of T cell clonality in common variable immunodeficiency. This clone was seen many times. The antigen remains unidentified. The CDR3 goes on 3 residues after the read ends, and that part is filled in from the germline J gene. The CDR3 is made up of 15 amino acids. Trimming took 3 bases from V and 5 from J; bases not matched to a gene: 5. Sequencing input was equivalent genomic DNA from CVID and controls. TCRdb's copy holds only in-frame clones and misses some; the assay was immunoSEQ multiplex PCR. The table lists about 64,000 clones, with no singletons. Findings and caveats of the study: Fewer deletions and N-nucleotide insertions were reportedly seen in common variable immunodeficiency TCR beta sequences. Links between repertoire features and CVID complications were heterogeneity-limited. Shared TCRbeta clones were fewer between CVID subjects than controls.

The sequence came from a person aged 18-70 years in good health. The V gene is TRBV12-3 or TRBV12-4, the J gene TRBJ2-2, with 8 bases identical to TRBD2. Input material: peripheral blood mononuclear cells. This CDR3 reads CASSFGAGGTGELFF. The DNA read from the CDR3 is TGTGCCAGCAGTTTTGGCGCGGGAGGTACCGGGGAG.